Sequencing of this T cell receptor beta chain was carried out in a study of PD-1 blockade in classical Hodgkin lymphoma. As concerns this clone: Its antigen remains unknown.

The repertoire was sequenced with immunoSEQ multiplex PCR; TCRdb's copy has only in-frame clones and lacks some. The sample contains 35,000 to 50,000 clones, just over 65% of which appear only once. The sample's time point: cycle 4 day 1 (C4D1), after less than 7 weeks of nivolumab. Every one of the patients relapsed after autologous stem cell transplantation (brentuximab vedotin exposure was variable). Overall study findings and caveats: Some patients started nivolumab under 1 year after ASCT, and they were excluded. By C4D1, CD4+ diversity increased significantly, especially in complete responders.

Sequencing used peripheral blood mononuclear cells (PBMCs), obtained before the fourth cycle of nivolumab. The TCR comes from a human donor with classical Hodgkin lymphoma.

CDR3 sequence reads: CASSPVLGRGGEQFF. Written as DNA, the CDR3 is TGTGCCAGTAGTCCCGTCCTAGGGAGGGGTGGTGAGCAGTTCTTC. This chain uses TRBV19 with TRBJ2-1, with 7 positions matching TRBD2. The CDR3 has 15 amino acids. Germline assignment: CDR1 LNHDA and CDR2 SQIVND (reference sequence). Germline trimming cut 5 bases from V and 9 bases from J; bases unmatched to any gene: 13. The whole variable domain, filled in from reference TRBV19 and TRBJ2-1, reads DGGITQSPKYLFRKEGQNVTLSCEQNLNHDAMYWYRQDPGQGLRLIYYSQIVNDFQKGDIAEGYSVSREKKESFPLTVTSAQKNPTAFYLCASSPVLGRGGEQFFGPGTRLTVL.